This entry describes one T cell receptor (beta chain). The data were taken from a study of cytomegalovirus exposure and HLA in healthy donors. V lost 0 bases and J lost 1, with 9 bases in between. CDR3 length: 15 residues. CDR1 and CDR2 (germline): LGHNA, YNFKEQ. Vbeta (60) and Jbeta (13) primers were used in the PCR. The data were produced by immunoSEQ multiplex PCR, yet TCRdb's version contains in-frame clones alone and is incomplete. The sample shows roughly 120,000 clones, roughly four fifths of them seen only once. This rearrangement joins TRBV4-2 to TRBJ2-5, with D possibly matching TRBD2 (5 bases). The sample consisted of PBMCs. This TCR was sampled from a male donor in good health and CMV-seropositive. CDR3 DNA sequence: TGTGCCAGCAGCCAAGAAACGACTACCCAAGAGACCCAGTACTTC. It encodes CASSQETTTQETQYF.